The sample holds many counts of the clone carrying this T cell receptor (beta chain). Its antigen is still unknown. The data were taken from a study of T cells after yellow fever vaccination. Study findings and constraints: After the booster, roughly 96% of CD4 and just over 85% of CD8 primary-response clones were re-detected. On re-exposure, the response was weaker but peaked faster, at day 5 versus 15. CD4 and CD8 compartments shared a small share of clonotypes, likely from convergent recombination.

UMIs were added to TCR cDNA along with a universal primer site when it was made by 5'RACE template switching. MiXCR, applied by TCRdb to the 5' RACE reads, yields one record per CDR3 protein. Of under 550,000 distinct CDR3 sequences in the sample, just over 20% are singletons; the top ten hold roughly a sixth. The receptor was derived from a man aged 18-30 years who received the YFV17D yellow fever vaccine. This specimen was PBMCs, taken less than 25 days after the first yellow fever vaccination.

CDR3: CASSLVGRGLSSYNEQFF. In DNA, the CDR3 is TGTGCCAGCAGCTTAGTAGGGAGGGGTCTTAGCTCCTACAATGAGCAGTTCTTC. This chain joins TRBV11-2 and TRBJ2-1, with 7 bases lining up with TRBD2. The CDR3 runs 18 residues. V was pared by 1 base and J by 0 bases, with 9 bases of the junction left unmatched. Per the germline V gene, CDR1 is SGHAT and CDR2 is FQNNGV.